Below are 17 T cell receptor beta chains sequenced from a single sample in a study of T cells after yellow fever vaccination. TCRdb reprocessed the 5' RACE reads with MiXCR, giving one entry per CDR3 protein. The repertoire consists of over 70,000 distinct CDR3 sequences, with over 7.5% occurring once and the leading ten covering around 38%. The material was CD8+ T cells sorted from PBMCs, obtained on the day of the yellow fever booster vaccination. The origin of the receptors is a young man who received the YFV17D yellow fever vaccine.

The chain uses TRBV9 and TRBJ2-2, with 11 bases that match TRBD2. There are 15 residues in the CDR3. V dropped 3 bases and J dropped 3; count of bases not matched to a gene: 1. From germline, CDR1 is SGDLS and CDR2 YYNGEE. CDR3: CASSATSGDTGELFF. The CDR3 DNA follows: TGTGCCAGCAGCGCGACTAGCGGGGACACCGGGGAGCTGTTTTTT.

The chain employs TRBV7-9 and TRBJ1-1; tentative D call: TRBD1 (5 bases). The CDR3 extends over 15 amino acids. Trimming pared 1 base from V and 0 bases from J, leaving 9 bases between. Germline V gene lookup returns CDR1 SEHNR and CDR2 FQNEAQ (reference sequence). In nucleotides, the CDR3 is TGTGCCAGCAGCTTAGTCGGGACGTTGAACACTGAAGCTTTCTTT. The encoded protein is CASSLVGTLNTEAFF.

In its sample, this clonotype was seen many times. J is TRBJ2-1 and V is TRBV5-1; D unclear. Looked up from germline, CDR1 is SGHRS and CDR2 is YFSETQ. V was cut by 4 bases and J by 7 bases, with 12 bases left in between. This CDR3 region has 13 residues. The CDR3, as DNA: TGCGCCAGCAGCAGGGCCCCCGGTAATGAGCAGTTCTTC. Translated, it gives CASSRAPGNEQFF.

A few counts support this clonotype. The rearrangement links TRBV4-1 to TRBJ2-1; maybe TRBD2 (6 bases). The V end was cut by 4 bases, the J end by 3 bases, with 10 bases between. Per the germline V gene, CDR1 is MGHRA and CDR2 is YSYEKL. This CDR3 spans 14 amino acids. This CDR3 reads CASSPNSGYNEQFF. CDR3 sequence (DNA): TGCGCCAGCAGCCCCAATAGCGGCTACAATGAGCAGTTCTTC.

The chain has TRBV20-1 and TRBJ2-7; 7 positions match TRBD1. This CDR3 contains 14 residues. With 1 base clipped from V and 4 bases from J, the junction kept 7 bases outside the gene matches. Germline CDR1 DFQATT, CDR2 SNEGSKA (reference sequence). CDR3 DNA: TGCAGTGCTAGAGGGGCAGGGGGTAAGTACGAGCAGTACTTC. Protein sequence: CSARGAGGKYEQYF.

This clonotype occurred a few times. This rearrangement joins TRBV5-1 to TRBJ2-7, with a weak D call TRBD1 (5 bases). V lost 2 bases, J lost 4 bases, and 13 bases lay in between. The CDR3 runs to 14 residues. Germline loops: CDR1 SGHRS, CDR2 YFSETQ. CDR3 nucleotides: TGCGCCAGCAGCTTAGGACATACTAAGTACGAGCAGTACTTC. It translates to CASSLGHTKYEQYF.

The table lists this clonotype with many counts. This chain joins TRBV6-2 or TRBV6-3 and TRBJ2-7; 7 positions agree with TRBD2. This CDR3 is built from 13 residues. V dropped 2 bases and J dropped 2; count of bases not matched to a gene: 0. CDR1 is MNHEY, CDR2 SVGEGT, per germline. The CDR3 DNA follows: TGTGCCAGCAGTTACGCGGGAGCCTACGAGCAGTACTTC. Translated: CASSYAGAYEQYF.

The rearrangement links TRBV20-1 to TRBJ2-7, with TRBD2 matching over 13 bases. From germline, CDR1 is DFQATT and CDR2 SNEGSKA (reference sequence). CDR3 size: 14 residues. V lost 5 bases to trimming and J lost 0 bases; unmatched junction nucleotides: 1. The CDR3 DNA follows: TGCAGTGCTCGGACTAGCGGGAGCTCCTACGAGCAGTACTTC. As protein: CSARTSGSSYEQYF.

The chain has TRBV27 and TRBJ2-7; 7 bases are a match to TRBD1. The trim removed 4 bases at V and 3 bases at J, leaving 6 bases unmatched. Per the germline V gene, CDR1 is MNHEY and CDR2 is SMNVEV (reference sequence). This CDR3 is 14 amino acids long. The CDR3 spells CASSSGQVGYEQYF. The CDR3 bases are TGTGCCAGCAGTTCCGGACAGGTTGGCTACGAGCAGTACTTC.

The chain uses TRBV4-3 and TRBJ1-5; a weak D match, TRBD1 (5 bases). This CDR3 comprises 15 residues. Germline V gene sequence: CDR1 LGHNA, CDR2 YSLEER. V lost 8 bases and J lost 3, with 17 bases in between. CDR3 residues: CASLAPGDLNQPQHF. The CDR3 DNA is TGCGCCAGCCTAGCACCCGGGGACCTCAATCAGCCCCAGCATTTT.

This clonotype was counted only a few times. The chain employs TRBV7-6 and TRBJ1-5; D gene unclear. CDR1 and CDR2 from the germline V gene are SGHVS and FNYEAQ. V was cut by 4 bases and J by 9 bases, with 13 bases left in between. This CDR3 is built from 13 residues. The CDR3 sequence is CASSSTAGRPQHF. CDR3 nucleotides: TGTGCCAGCAGCTCCACCGCGGGTCGGCCCCAGCATTTT.

The V and J genes are TRBV29-1 and TRBJ2-3; 7 bases agree with TRBD2. V lost 2 bases and J lost 4; bases outside the gene matches: 6. CDR1 is SQVTM and CDR2 is ANQGSEA in the germline V gene. CDR3 length: 14 amino acids. CDR3 DNA: TGCAGCGTTGAATTCCGGGGAGGGTCAGATACGCAGTATTTT. Translating it yields CSVEFRGGSDTQYF.

This chain connects TRBV20-1 to TRBJ2-3; 12 nucleotides agree with TRBD2. Losses at the gene ends were 6 bases for V and 6 bases for J; bases not matched to a gene: 10. Germline CDR1 DFQATT, CDR2 SNEGSKA (reference sequence). The CDR3 consists of 15 residues. The CDR3 DNA sequence: TGCAGTGCCAGGCCCGGGACTAGCGGGTTTGATACGCAGTATTTT. It yields the protein CSARPGTSGFDTQYF.

This clonotype has more than one count but fewer than ten. Written as DNA, the CDR3 is TGCGCCAGCAGCCCCCCCGGAACCCCCGAGCAGTTCTTC. It specifies CASSPPGTPEQFF. The chain uses TRBV4-3 and TRBJ2-1; D gene ambiguous. Germline V lookup: CDR1 LGHNA, CDR2 YSLEER. V was clipped by 4 bases and J by 10 bases, with 14 bases between them. The CDR3 covers 13 residues.

The table lists this clonotype with a few counts. This chain connects TRBV15 to TRBJ2-7; no reliable D call. The CDR3 length is 13 residues. Germline V lookup: CDR1 LNHNV, CDR2 YYDKDF (reference sequence). The V end was cut by 3 bases, the J end by 5 bases, with 11 bases between. The CDR3 region has the DNA TGTGCCACCAGCAGCCGTGGGATGGACGAGCAGTACTTC. Translated, it gives CATSSRGMDEQYF. The full variable domain, rest sourced from reference TRBV15 and TRBJ2-7, is DAMVIQNPRYQVTQFGKPVTLSCSQTLNHNVMYWYQQKSSQAPKLLFHYYDKDFNNEADTPDNFQSRRPNTSFCFLDIRSPGLGDTAMYLCATSSRGMDEQYFGPGTRLTVT.

In its sample, this clonotype was seen a few times. The genes are TRBV19 and TRBJ2-1; D is unresolved. In germline, CDR1 is LNHDA, CDR2 SQIVND (reference sequence). The CDR3 has 13 amino acids. Trimming shortened V by 7 bases and J by 4 bases, and 11 bases separated the two germline ends. CDR3 sequence reads: CASKGYGYNEQFF. CDR3 in DNA: TGTGCCAGTAAGGGTTACGGTTACAATGAGCAGTTCTTC.

The chain carries TRBV10-1 and TRBJ1-1; TRBD1 aligns across 8 bases. Per the germline V gene, CDR1 is WNHNN and CDR2 is SYGVQD (reference sequence). V trimming: 4 bases; J trimming: 5 bases; junction bases outside the gene matches: 6. The CDR3 is 14 residues long. CDR3 coding DNA: TGCGCCAGCAGTGTTAACAGGGGGTTTACTGAAGCTTTCTTT. Amino acids: CASSVNRGFTEAFF.